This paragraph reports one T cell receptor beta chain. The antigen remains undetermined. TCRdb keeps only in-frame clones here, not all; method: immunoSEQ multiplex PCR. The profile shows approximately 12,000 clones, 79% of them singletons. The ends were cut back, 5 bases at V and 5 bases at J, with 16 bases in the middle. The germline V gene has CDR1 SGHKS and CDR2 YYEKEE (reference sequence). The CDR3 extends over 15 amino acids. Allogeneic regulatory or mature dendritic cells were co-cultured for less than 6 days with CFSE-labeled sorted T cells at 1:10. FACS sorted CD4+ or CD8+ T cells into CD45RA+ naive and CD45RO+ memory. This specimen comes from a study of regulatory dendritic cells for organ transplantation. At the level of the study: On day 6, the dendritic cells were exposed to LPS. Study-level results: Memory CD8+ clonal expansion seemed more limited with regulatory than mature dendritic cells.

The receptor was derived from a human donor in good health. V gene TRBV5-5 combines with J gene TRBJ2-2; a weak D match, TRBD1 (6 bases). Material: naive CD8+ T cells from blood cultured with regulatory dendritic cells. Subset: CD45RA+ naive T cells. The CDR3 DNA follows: TGTGCCAGCAGGCTTGTGGCAGGGGAGACCGGGGAGCTGTTTTTT. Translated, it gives CASRLVAGETGELFF.